The 29 T cell receptor beta chains below all came from one sample that was sequenced in a study of cytomegalovirus exposure and HLA in healthy donors. 60 Vbeta and 13 Jbeta primers were used in PCR. Assay: immunoSEQ multiplex PCR; the TCRdb copy retains only in-frame clones and omits some. The sample carries 60,000 to 70,000 clones, about 84% recorded once. Input material: PBMCs. These TCRs come from a man in his late teens or twenties in good health and CMV-seropositive.

The chain joins TRBV6-5 to TRBJ2-3; D possibly corresponds to TRBD1 (6 bases). This CDR3 contains 15 residues. CDR1 and CDR2 (germline): MNHEY, SVGAGI. Trimming took off 2 bases at V and 3 bases at J, with 12 bases between the two ends. The CDR3 reads CASSYTAGDTDTQYF. The CDR3 nucleotides read TGTGCCAGCAGTTACACGGCAGGGGATACAGATACGCAGTATTTT.

The V call is TRBV2, the J call TRBJ2-3; 13 nucleotides line up with TRBD2. V shed 7 bases and J 2 bases; nucleotides not matched to a gene: 6. The CDR3 runs to 16 residues. In germline, CDR1 is SNHLY, CDR2 FYNNEI. For the CDR3, the DNA is TGTGCCAGCAATCGACTAGCGGGGGGACCCACAGATACGCAGTATTTT. Amino acid sequence: CASNRLAGGPTDTQYF.

The chain recombines TRBV15 with TRBJ1-2, with D perhaps TRBD1 (6 bases). Germline CDR1 is LNHNV and CDR2 is YYDKDF (reference sequence). This CDR3 is 14 amino acids long. V was pared by 3 bases and J by 4 bases, with 12 bases between. CDR3 sequence: CATSSYRDGYGYTF. The CDR3 DNA reads as TGTGCCACCAGCAGCTACAGGGACGGCTATGGCTACACCTTC.

The chain uses TRBV6-1 and TRBJ1-5; 8 bases are shared with TRBD1. This CDR3 contains 13 residues. The germline V gene has CDR1 MNHNS and CDR2 SASEGT. J lost 7 bases, V lost 6 bases, and 5 bases had no gene match. CDR3 sequence (DNA): TGTGCCAGCAGGGGACAGGTGGAACAGCCCCAGCATTTT. Amino acid sequence: CASRGQVEQPQHF.

V is TRBV7-8 and J is TRBJ1-2; 12 bases map to TRBD1. Germline V gene lookup returns CDR1 SGHVS and CDR2 FQNEAQ. V was clipped by 5 bases and J by 5 bases; unmatched bases: 9. The CDR3 extends over 16 amino acids. The CDR3 loop is CASSPGDRGLSYGYTF. The CDR3 DNA reads TGTGCCAGCAGCCCGGGGGACAGGGGGCTATCTTATGGCTACACCTTC.

V is TRBV9 and J is TRBJ2-7; a weak D match, TRBD2 (5 bases). V was cut by 0 bases and J by 1 base, with 14 bases left in between. CDR1 is SGDLS, CDR2 YYNGEE, per germline. CDR3 size: 16 residues. The CDR3 nucleotides read TGTGCCAGCAGCGTAGGCGGGTATACTATATCCTACGAGCAGTACTTC. It codes for CASSVGGYTISYEQYF.

The V call is TRBV6-1, the J call TRBJ1-5, with a weak D call TRBD1 (5 bases). From germline, CDR1 is MNHNS and CDR2 SASEGT. Trimming shortened V by 10 bases and J by 0 bases, and 13 bases separated the two germline ends. This CDR3 spans 14 amino acids. The CDR3 protein is CAIAQGHSNQPQHF. CDR3 DNA: TGTGCCATCGCCCAGGGCCATAGCAATCAGCCCCAGCATTTT.

This clone was counted only a few times. The chain links TRBV12-5 to TRBJ2-7; D possibly corresponds to TRBD2 (6 bases). The germline V gene encodes CDR1 LGHNT and CDR2 FRNRAP. V was clipped by 4 bases and J by 5 bases, with 12 bases between them. The CDR3 sequence is 13 residues long. CDR3 region: CASGWGGSDEQYF. In DNA form, the CDR3 reads TGTGCTAGTGGTTGGGGAGGATCGGACGAGCAGTACTTC.

A few counts support this clone. The chain has TRBV30 and TRBJ1-2; 7 bases match TRBD1. V shed 1 base and J 8 bases; nucleotides not matched to a gene: 4. Germline V gives CDR1 GTSNPN, CDR2 SVGIG (reference sequence). CDR3 length: 12 amino acids. This CDR3 is CAWSDLGGGYTF. CDR3 nucleotide sequence: TGTGCCTGGAGTGATTTAGGGGGCGGCTACACCTTC.

The CDR3 DNA follows: TGCGCCAGCAGTACCGCAGGGGGAGGCACTGAAGCTTTCTTT. Translated: CASSTAGGGTEAFF. The chain is built from TRBV10-1 and TRBJ1-1, with 7 bases fitting TRBD1. The CDR3 spans 14 residues. After removal of 5 bases from V and 4 bases from J, the junction contained 7 bases not matched to a gene. The germline CDR1 and CDR2 sequences are WNHNN and SYGVQD (reference sequence).

The chain has TRBV18 and TRBJ1-5; 9 bases are a match to TRBD1. Trimming cost V 4 bases and J 7 bases; bases outside gene matches: 8. CDR1 is KGHSH and CDR2 is LQKENI in the germline V gene. The CDR3 sequence is 15 residues long. The CDR3 sequence: CASSRTGALEQPQHF. CDR3 nucleotide sequence: TGTGCCAGCTCACGGACAGGGGCCCTCGAGCAGCCCCAGCATTTT.

This clone was counted between two and nine times. Distinct nucleotide sequences in the sample also encode this CDR3. This rearrangement joins TRBV30 to TRBJ2-1; D uncertain. Trimming removed 0 bases from V and 4 bases from J, with 10 bases in between. Germline lookup yields CDR1 GTSNPN and CDR2 SVGIG (reference sequence). The CDR3 has 14 amino acids. CDR3 protein: CAWSVRLDYNEQFF. The CDR3 DNA sequence: TGTGCCTGGAGTGTTAGGCTAGATTACAATGAGCAGTTCTTC.

The rearrangement joins TRBV19 to TRBJ1-2; possible D gene TRBD1, 5 bases. Germline CDR1 LNHDA, CDR2 SQIVND (reference sequence). The CDR3 consists of 13 residues. The V end lost 7 bases, the J end lost 4 bases, and 13 bases lay between the germline ends. The chain's CDR3 is CASTMTDTYGYTF. Written as DNA, the CDR3 is TGTGCCAGTACCATGACAGATACCTATGGCTACACCTTC.

V usage is TRBV6-7 and J usage is TRBJ2-3; 7 positions match TRBD2. TRBV6-7 has ORF status, its function being uncertain. Trimming at V came to 5 bases and at J to 2 bases, leaving 4 bases not matched to a gene. The CDR3 covers 14 residues. CDR3 sequence: CASSASGNTDTQYF. CDR3 nucleotide sequence: TGTGCCAGCAGTGCCAGCGGGAACACAGATACGCAGTATTTT.

This chain links TRBV18 with TRBJ2-3, with unresolved D. Deletions cut 4 bases from V and 2 bases from J, with 10 bases between. CDR3 length: 14 amino acids. Germline V gives CDR1 KGHSH, CDR2 LQKENI. The CDR3, as DNA: TGTGCCAGCTCACAGTCCGACAACACAGATACGCAGTATTTT. This sequence encodes CASSQSDNTDTQYF.

V gene TRBV7-6 combines with J gene TRBJ2-7; 9 bases fit TRBD2. The CDR3 extends over 12 amino acids. With 5 bases clipped from V and 7 bases from J, the junction kept 3 bases outside the gene matches. Germline CDR1 is SGHVS and CDR2 is FNYEAQ. The CDR3 DNA reads TGTGCCAGCAGCCCTAGCGGGACGGAGCAGTACTTC. This sequence encodes CASSPSGTEQYF.

The chain couples TRBV4-1 to TRBJ1-4, with 8 nucleotides matching TRBD1. Germline trimming cut 1 base from V and 6 bases from J; bases unmatched to any gene: 4. Germline V lookup: CDR1 MGHRA, CDR2 YSYEKL. CDR3 length: 15 amino acids. CDR3 bases: TGCGCCAGCAGCCAAGGTGGGACAGGTGATGAAAAACTGTTTTTT. Its translation is CASSQGGTGDEKLFF.

The J gene is TRBJ2-7, the V gene TRBV5-1, with D tentatively TRBD2 (6 bases). The V and J ends lost 4 bases and 0 bases respectively, with 14 bases between them. The germline CDR1 and CDR2 sequences are SGHRS and YFSETQ. CDR3 length equals 15 residues. In DNA form, the CDR3 reads TGCGCCAGCAGCCAAGGACTATCTACCTCCTACGAGCAGTACTTC. Translation gives CASSQGLSTSYEQYF.

The chain couples TRBV11-3 to TRBJ2-3; D not certain. V shed 8 bases and J shed 5 bases, with 11 bases lying between them. The CDR3 has 12 amino acids. CDR1 SGHNT and CDR2 YENEEA come from the germline V gene. CDR3 DNA sequence: TGTGCCAGCTCAACGGGTGGAGATACGCAGTATTTT. This gives the protein CASSTGGDTQYF.

The chain links TRBV2 to TRBJ2-1; possibly TRBD2 for D (6 bases). Germline V gives CDR1 SNHLY, CDR2 FYNNEI. The CDR3 contains 15 residues. Trimming pared 4 bases from V and 5 bases from J, leaving 15 bases between. The CDR3 nucleotides are TGTGCCAGCAGTGCTTTTGGCGGGGCGGACAATGAGCAGTTCTTC. Its translation is CASSAFGGADNEQFF.

This chain links TRBV5-4 with TRBJ2-6; 10 nucleotides match TRBD1. Per the germline V gene, CDR1 is SGHNT and CDR2 is YYREEE (reference sequence). The ends lost 0 bases at V and 1 base at J; junction bases unmatched: 4. This CDR3 has 18 residues. The DNA of the CDR3 is TGTGCCAGCAGCTTGGATATGGGACAGGGGTCTGGGGCCAACGTCCTGACTTTC. Its protein product is CASSLDMGQGSGANVLTF. Full variable domain (outside the CDR3, taken from reference TRBV5-4 and TRBJ2-6): ETGVTQSPTHLIKTRGQQVTLRCSSQSGHNTVSWYQQALGQGPQFIFQYYREEENGRGNFPPRFSGLQFPNYSSELNVNALELDDSALYLCASSLDMGQGSGANVLTFGAGSRLTVL.

The table lists this clone with a few counts. V usage is TRBV28 and J usage is TRBJ1-1; D unclear. Trimming shortened V by 3 bases and J by 1 base, and 6 bases separated the two germline ends. Germline loops: CDR1 MDHEN, CDR2 SYDVKM. There are 13 residues in the CDR3. As DNA, the CDR3 is TGTGCCAGCAGTTTTATAGAGAACACTGAAGCTTTCTTT. This codes for CASSFIENTEAFF.

This clone was counted a few times. The V gene is TRBV5-6, the J gene TRBJ2-1; 7 bases line up with TRBD1. J was trimmed by 1 base and V by 3 bases; bases with no gene match: 1. Per germline, CDR1 SGHDT and CDR2 YYEEEE. The length of the CDR3 is 14 residues. The CDR3 region is CASSSGGSYNEQFF. Here the CDR3 DNA reads TGTGCCAGCAGCTCAGGGGGTTCCTACAATGAGCAGTTCTTC.

CDR3 coding DNA: TGTGCCAGCAGCGTAGAGGGCGGGGAGGACATTCAGTACTTC. Residues: CASSVEGGEDIQYF. This chain joins TRBV9 and TRBJ2-4; possible D gene TRBD2, 6 bases. The CDR3 spans 14 residues. Germline CDR1 is SGDLS and CDR2 is YYNGEE. V was pared by 0 bases and J by 8 bases, with 12 bases between. Full variable domain (missing parts from reference TRBV9 and TRBJ2-4): DSGVTQTPKHLITATGQRVTLRCSPRSGDLSVYWYQQSLDQGLQFLIQYYNGEERAKGNILERFSAQQFPDLHSELNLSSLELGDSALYFCASSVEGGEDIQYFGAGTRLSVL.

In this sample, this clone turned up once. The rearrangement links TRBV29-1 to TRBJ1-1; D unresolved. V lost 0 bases, J lost 1 base, and 6 bases lay in between. The germline V gene encodes CDR1 SQVTM and CDR2 ANQGSEA. This CDR3 has 13 amino acids. The CDR3 loop reads CSVEDQENTEAFF. CDR3 nucleotide sequence: TGCAGCGTTGAAGATCAGGAGAACACTGAAGCTTTCTTT.

The gene calls are TRBV28 and TRBJ1-5; the D is unclear. The CDR3 covers 13 residues. V lost 6 bases to trimming and J lost 5 bases, with 11 bases between them. CDR1 is MDHEN and CDR2 is SYDVKM in the germline V gene. The CDR3 here is CASRAGMDQPQHF. CDR3 in DNA: TGTGCCAGCAGGGCAGGCATGGATCAGCCCCAGCATTTT.

CDR3 loop: CASSFAQLNTEAFF. CDR3 nucleotide sequence: TGTGCCAGCAGCTTCGCACAGTTGAACACTGAAGCTTTCTTT. The V and J genes are TRBV11-2 and TRBJ1-1; D call uncertain. The CDR3 totals 14 residues. V lost 3 bases and J 0 bases, leaving 8 bases between the germline ends. Germline V gene sequence: CDR1 SGHAT, CDR2 FQNNGV.

The J gene is TRBJ1-5, the V gene TRBV28, with D possibly matching TRBD1 (5 bases). Per germline, CDR1 MDHEN and CDR2 SYDVKM. V was pared by 2 bases and J by 6 bases, with 8 bases between. The CDR3 spans 13 residues. In DNA, the CDR3 is TGTGCCAGCAGTTTAGGTCAGGGTCAGCCCCAGCATTTT. Its protein is CASSLGQGQPQHF.

This clone has more than one count but fewer than ten. The chain uses TRBV6-5 and TRBJ1-1; D is possibly TRBD1 (5 bases). Germline CDR1 is MNHEY and CDR2 is SVGAGI. This CDR3 contains 12 residues. Trimming removed 2 bases at V and 7 bases at J, with 8 bases between. CDR3 sequence reads: CASSYAQGEAFF. DNA for the CDR3: TGTGCCAGCAGTTACGCGCAGGGTGAAGCTTTCTTT.